This passage covers 29 T cell receptor beta chains from one sample sequenced in a study of radiotherapy plus CTLA-4 blockade in lung cancer. Data came from immunoSEQ multiplex PCR; TCRdb stores just in-frame clones and leaves some out. The sample comprises 55,000 to 65,000 clones, roughly four fifths of which are singletons, and 2.9% rests with the top ten. The sample was peripheral blood, taken from a patient treated with radiotherapy plus ipilimumab. These TCRs come from a human donor with non-small cell lung cancer who had a complete response to radiotherapy plus ipilimumab.

CDR3 DNA: TGTGCCAGCAGTTCCTCCTATTATTCGGGACAGGGGAGAAGGAACACTGAAGCTTTCTTT. It encodes CASSSSYYSGQGRRNTEAFF. The rearrangement uses TRBV28 and TRBJ1-1; 10 nucleotides match TRBD1. The V gene's germline CDR1 is MDHEN and CDR2 SYDVKM. V shed 4 bases, J shed 1 base, and the junction held 18 bases outside the gene matches. The CDR3 covers 20 residues.

The gene calls are TRBV6-5 and TRBJ1-3; possibly TRBD1 for D (6 bases). The CDR3 runs to 15 residues. Germline CDR1 reads MNHEY; CDR2 reads SVGAGI. Trimming left V 4 bases short and J 3 bases short, with 13 bases between. Here the CDR3 DNA reads TGTGCCAGCAGTTCCCGGGGGGGCTTTGGAAACACCATATATTTT. The encoded protein is CASSSRGGFGNTIYF.

The chain carries TRBV5-1 and TRBJ2-5, with D possibly TRBD2 on 5 matching bases. Germline V gives CDR1 SGHRS, CDR2 YFSETQ. V was trimmed by 4 bases and J by 4 bases, leaving 20 bases between them. The CDR3 has 16 residues. The CDR3 loop reads CASSPNGVGALETQYF. The CDR3 nucleotides are TGCGCCAGCAGCCCGAATGGTGTGGGAGCGCTAGAGACCCAGTACTTC.

The chain carries TRBV28 and TRBJ2-7, with TRBD2 matching 10 bases. The CDR3 sequence is 16 residues long. Losses at the gene ends were 4 bases for V and 4 bases for J; bases not matched to a gene: 10. The germline gives CDR1 MDHEN, CDR2 SYDVKM. The CDR3 loop is CASSSPPAGGRYEQYF. DNA for the CDR3: TGTGCCAGCAGTTCACCTCCAGCGGGAGGGCGATACGAGCAGTACTTC.

The CDR3 sequence is CASSPIGHNSGANVLTF. In DNA, the CDR3 is TGTGCCAGTAGTCCCATTGGACACAACTCTGGGGCCAACGTCCTGACTTTC. This chain links TRBV19 with TRBJ2-6; possibly TRBD1 for D (5 bases). The CDR3 length is 17 residues. Germline CDR1 LNHDA, CDR2 SQIVND (reference sequence). The V and J ends lost 5 bases and 0 bases respectively, with 14 bases between them.

This clone was observed once. This rearrangement joins TRBV5-1 to TRBJ1-1; 7 bases are a match to TRBD1. The V and J ends lost 5 bases and 3 bases, in that order; junction bases with no gene match: 16. There are 17 residues in the CDR3. Per germline, CDR1 SGHRS and CDR2 YFSETQ. DNA for the CDR3: TGCGCCAGCAGTCTCGGGACAGTACGGACTTGGGACACTGAAGCTTTCTTT. Translated, it gives CASSLGTVRTWDTEAFF.

This chain connects TRBV7-2 to TRBJ1-5; D call uncertain. The CDR3 is 14 amino acids. Germline V gene sequence: CDR1 SGHTA, CDR2 FQGNSA. V gave up 1 base and J gave up 7 bases, with 11 bases separating them. CDR3 bases: TGTGCCAGCAGCTTAGGAGCGATGGCCCAGCCCCAGCATTTT. Translating gives CASSLGAMAQPQHF.

The V call is TRBV2, the J call TRBJ1-6; a possible D gene is TRBD1 (6 bases). The CDR3 totals 15 residues. V was trimmed by 8 bases and J by 0 bases, leaving 11 bases between them. The germline V gene encodes CDR1 SNHLY and CDR2 FYNNEI. This CDR3 reads CASYRESSYNSPLHF. The DNA for the CDR3 is TGTGCCAGCTACAGGGAGAGCTCCTATAATTCACCCCTCCACTTT.

This chain links TRBV6-5 with TRBJ2-7; D perhaps matches TRBD2 (7 bases). Germline V CDR1 and CDR2: MNHEY, SVGAGI. The CDR3 runs to 13 residues. V was clipped by 5 bases and J by 8 bases, with 16 bases between them. The CDR3: CASSPAGGTKQYF. In DNA, the CDR3 is TGTGCCAGCAGTCCCGCCGGGGGGACAAAGCAGTACTTC.

This clone was seen only once. The gene calls are TRBV30 and TRBJ1-2, with D perhaps TRBD1 (6 bases). V was trimmed by 2 bases and J by 6 bases, leaving 13 bases between them. CDR3 length: 13 residues. Germline CDR1 reads GTSNPN; CDR2 reads SVGIG (reference sequence). CDR3 loop: CAWSLQGYDGYTF. As DNA, the CDR3 is TGTGCCTGGAGTTTACAGGGATACGATGGCTACACCTTC. Full variable domain (outside the CDR3, taken from reference TRBV30 and TRBJ1-2): SQTIHQWPATLVQPVGSPLSLECTVEGTSNPNLYWYRQAAGRGLQLLFYSVGIGQISSEVPQNLSASRPQDRQFILSSKKLLLSDSGFYLCAWSLQGYDGYTFGSGTRLTVV.

V gene TRBV7-3 combines with J gene TRBJ2-1; 10 nucleotides align to TRBD2. The CDR3 extends over 21 amino acids. Germline V gives CDR1 SGHTA, CDR2 FQGTGA. The junction had 19 bases not matched to a gene; V was cut back by 5 bases and J by 0 bases. The CDR3 bases are TGTGCCAGCAGCCCACGAACCAAACTAGCGGGACATCCGAGCTCCTACAATGAGCAGTTCTTC. This gives the protein CASSPRTKLAGHPSSYNEQFF.

The genes are TRBV2 and TRBJ2-7; D possibly corresponds to TRBD2 (6 bases). Trimming took off 8 bases at V and 6 bases at J, with 17 bases between the two ends. The CDR3 extends over 13 amino acids. Germline V lookup: CDR1 SNHLY, CDR2 FYNNEI. The CDR3 sequence is CASGEGEAGEQYF. The CDR3 nucleotides read TGTGCCAGCGGGGAAGGGGAGGCCGGCGAGCAGTACTTC.

The genes are TRBV27 and TRBJ2-7; no definite D call. V was cut by 6 bases and J by 3 bases, with 9 bases left in between. Germline V gives CDR1 MNHEY, CDR2 SMNVEV (reference sequence). The CDR3 is 12 amino acids. CDR3 nucleotides: TGTGCCAGCAGGGCGGATAACTACGAGCAGTACTTC. Protein: CASRADNYEQYF.

V and J are TRBV28 and TRBJ1-2, with 10 bases identical to TRBD1. The V gene end was trimmed by 5 bases and the J gene end by 8 bases; junction bases not matched to a gene: 8. Germline V gives CDR1 MDHEN, CDR2 SYDVKM. The CDR3 has 14 amino acids. This chain's CDR3 is CASSTDRGRWGYTF. The CDR3 region has the DNA TGTGCCAGCAGTACCGACAGGGGGCGGTGGGGCTACACCTTC.

This chain links TRBV7-9 with TRBJ1-1, with no clear D. V lost 1 base and J 7 bases, leaving 13 bases between the germline ends. The CDR3 runs to 14 residues. CDR1 is SEHNR, CDR2 FQNEAQ, per germline (reference sequence). The CDR3 protein is CASSLGISGHEAFF. DNA for the CDR3: TGTGCCAGCAGCTTAGGCATAAGCGGCCATGAAGCTTTCTTT. Full variable domain (remainder filled in from reference TRBV7-9 and TRBJ1-1): DTGVSQNPRHKITKRGQNVTFRCDPISEHNRLYWYRQTLGQGPEFLTYFQNEAQLEKSRLLSDRFSAERPKGSFSTLEIQRTEQGDSAMYLCASSLGISGHEAFFGQGTRLTVV.

The chain employs TRBV29-1 and TRBJ1-5; 11 nucleotides match TRBD1. V gave up 4 bases and J gave up 6 bases; unmatched junction bases: 5. The CDR3 is 14 amino acids. Germline CDR1 SQVTM, CDR2 ANQGSEA. The CDR3 region has the DNA TGCAGCGTTGCCGGACAGGGGGCGGGTCAGCCCCAGCATTTT. Its protein product is CSVAGQGAGQPQHF.

V and J are TRBV11-2 and TRBJ2-1; 8 bases match TRBD2. Germline V gene sequence: CDR1 SGHAT, CDR2 FQNNGV. This CDR3 region has 15 residues. J gave up 6 bases and V 0 bases, and 4 bases lay outside the gene matches. CDR3 amino acids: CASSLEAGTSNEQFF. The CDR3 coding sequence is TGTGCCAGCAGCTTAGAGGCAGGGACTAGCAATGAGCAGTTCTTC.

This chain joins TRBV5-4 and TRBJ2-2; 10 bases are a match to TRBD1. The CDR3 extends over 16 amino acids. Germline V gene lookup returns CDR1 SGHNT and CDR2 YYREEE (reference sequence). After removal of 2 bases from V and 3 bases from J, the junction contained 4 bases not matched to a gene. This chain's CDR3 is CASSFGQGGDTGELFF. The CDR3 DNA is TGTGCCAGCAGCTTTGGACAGGGGGGTGACACCGGGGAGCTGTTTTTT.

The table lists this clone with a count of one. The genes are TRBV4-3 and TRBJ1-6; no clear D gene. In germline, CDR1 is LGHNA, CDR2 YSLEER. Trimming shortened V by 0 bases and J by 4 bases, and 7 bases separated the two germline ends. The length of the CDR3 is 15 residues. CDR3 in amino acids: CASSQDRNYNSPLHF. The CDR3 nucleotides read TGCGCCAGCAGCCAAGATAGAAATTATAATTCACCCCTCCACTTT.

The gene calls are TRBV2 and TRBJ2-2, with 9 bases lining up with TRBD1. Germline V gene lookup returns CDR1 SNHLY and CDR2 FYNNEI. The CDR3 length is 14 residues. The V gene end was trimmed by 7 bases and the J gene end by 7 bases; junction bases not matched to a gene: 7. DNA of the CDR3: TGTGCCAGCAAGACAGGGGGAAGGGGCGGGGAGCTGTTTTTT. Translating gives CASKTGGRGGELFF.

This clone was counted once. The chain combines TRBV5-1 with TRBJ2-7; 10 nucleotides agree with TRBD2. V was clipped by 6 bases and J by 2 bases; unmatched bases: 11. The length of the CDR3 is 16 residues. CDR1 is SGHRS and CDR2 is YFSETQ in the germline V gene. DNA for the CDR3: TGCGCCAGCAACCCGGAGGGCAGCGGGGGGGCCTACGAGCAGTACTTC. Amino acid sequence: CASNPEGSGGAYEQYF.

This chain connects TRBV7-3 to TRBJ2-1, with 7 positions matching TRBD2. CDR3 size: 17 residues. Germline V CDR1 and CDR2: SGHTA, FQGTGA. V trimming: 2 bases; J trimming: 0 bases; junction bases outside the gene matches: 7. The CDR3 reads CASSLSPRGGSYNEQFF. CDR3 bases: TGTGCCAGCAGCTTATCGCCCCGCGGGGGCTCCTACAATGAGCAGTTCTTC.

This clone showed up many times. The V call is TRBV7-2, the J call TRBJ1-1; D gene uncertain. Per germline, CDR1 SGHTA and CDR2 FQGNSA. The length of the CDR3 is 11 residues. V lost 3 bases and J 7 bases, leaving 6 bases between the germline ends. The CDR3: CASSFTDEAFF. The CDR3 region has the DNA TGTGCCAGCAGCTTTACAGATGAAGCTTTCTTT.

The chain uses TRBV10-3 and TRBJ2-1; TRBD2 matches at 16 bases. CDR3 length equals 21 residues. Looked up from germline, CDR1 is ENHRY and CDR2 is SYGVKD. Losses at the gene ends were 1 base for V and 0 bases for J; bases not matched to a gene: 9. CDR3 sequence (DNA): TGTGCCATCAGTGAGTGGACGGGACTAGCGGGGGGGAGAAGCTCCTACAATGAGCAGTTCTTC. Encoded protein: CAISEWTGLAGGRSSYNEQFF.

This clone was picked up one time. The chain links TRBV6-5 to TRBJ2-7, with a weak D call TRBD2 (5 bases). There are 15 residues in the CDR3. Germline CDR1 is MNHEY and CDR2 is SVGAGI. V lost 7 bases and J 3 bases, leaving 19 bases between the germline ends. DNA for the CDR3: TGTGCCAGCAAACTATTCCGGGATCTTCACTACGAGCAGTACTTC. This codes for CASKLFRDLHYEQYF.

V and J are TRBV12-5 and TRBJ1-6, with D possibly TRBD1 on 6 matching bases. Trimming left V 1 base short and J 10 bases short, with 17 bases between. The CDR3 is 16 residues long. Per the germline V gene, CDR1 is LGHNT and CDR2 is FRNRAP. Written as DNA, the CDR3 is TGTGCTAGTGGTTTGGGACCCACAGGGAGTGGGTCACCCCTCCACTTT. This encodes CASGLGPTGSGSPLHF.

The chain recombines TRBV6-5 with TRBJ1-6; perhaps TRBD1 as D (5 bases). The CDR3 length is 14 residues. Germline assignment: CDR1 MNHEY and CDR2 SVGAGI. V was cut by 7 bases and J by 3 bases, with 10 bases left in between. The CDR3 region has the DNA TGTGCCAGCAAGACAGTGGGCTATAATTCACCCCTCCACTTT. Amino acid sequence: CASKTVGYNSPLHF.

V and J are TRBV6-6 and TRBJ2-7, with 14 bases aligning to TRBD2. V was clipped by 7 bases and J by 2 bases; unmatched bases: 4. Germline V CDR1 and CDR2: MNHNY, SVGAGI (reference sequence). This CDR3 has 15 amino acids. The CDR3 sequence: CASTPTSGRAYEQYF. The CDR3 bases are TGTGCCAGCACCCCGACTAGCGGGAGGGCCTACGAGCAGTACTTC.

In this sample, this clone turned up once. This sequence joins TRBV6-6 and TRBJ2-1, with D perhaps matching TRBD2 (5 bases). V was shortened by 8 bases and J by 0 bases, with 11 bases between the two germline ends. The CDR3 covers 14 residues. Germline CDR1 and CDR2: MNHNY and SVGAGI (reference sequence). The CDR3 loop is CASSLALSYNEQFF. For the CDR3, the DNA is TGTGCCAGCTCGTTAGCGCTCTCCTACAATGAGCAGTTCTTC.